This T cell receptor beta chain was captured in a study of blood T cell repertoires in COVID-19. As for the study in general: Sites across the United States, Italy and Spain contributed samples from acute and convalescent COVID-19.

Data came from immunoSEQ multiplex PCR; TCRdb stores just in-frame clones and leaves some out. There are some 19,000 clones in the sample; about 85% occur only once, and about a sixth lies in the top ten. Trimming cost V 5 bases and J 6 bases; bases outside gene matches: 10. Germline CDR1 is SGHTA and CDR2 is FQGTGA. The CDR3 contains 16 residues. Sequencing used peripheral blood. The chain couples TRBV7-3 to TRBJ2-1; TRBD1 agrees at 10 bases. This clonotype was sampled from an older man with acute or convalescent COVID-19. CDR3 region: CASSLNSGTGVNEQFF. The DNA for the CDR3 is TGTGCCAGCAGCCTAAACTCCGGGACAGGGGTCAATGAGCAGTTCTTC.